These T cell receptor beta chains were read from a single sample in a study of blood T cell repertoires in COVID-19. Measured with immunoSEQ multiplex PCR; TCRdb has only the in-frame clones, and not every one. In the table there are 200,000 to 250,000 clones, around 87% of which are singletons. Sample: peripheral blood. These receptors originate from a man aged 60 to 69 with acute or convalescent COVID-19. CDR3s include the opening cysteine and the closing phenylalanine or tryptophan. A D gene is named only where the DNA matches it firmly. The size entry is marked missing in some rows and otherwise reads once, few, many or a size class.

j_call clone_size d_call v_call cdr3_aa cdr3_nt
TRBJ2-1 NA TRBD1 TRBV4-2 CASNRPGTGIGEQFF TGTGCCAGCAATAGACCCGGGACAGGGATAGGTGAGCAGTTCTTC
TRBJ2-7 NA TRBD2 TRBV28 CASSRLSGGASYEQYF TGTGCCAGCAGCCGCCTAAGCGGGGGGGCCTCCTACGAGCAGTACTTC
TRBJ2-7 NA NA TRBV7-9 CASSLWAQGTYEQYF TGTGCCAGCAGCCTTTGGGCCCAGGGAACCTACGAGCAGTACTTC
TRBJ1-4 NA NA TRBV25-1 CASSEGGHLRGEKLFF TGTGCCAGCAGTGAAGGCGGACACCTACGAGGTGAAAAACTGTTTTTT
TRBJ2-7 NA TRBD1 TRBV4-1 CASSPFRGQGIYEQYF TGCGCCAGCAGCCCGTTTAGAGGACAGGGCATCTACGAGCAGTACTTC
TRBJ1-4 NA NA TRBV10-3 CATRGHFATNEKLFF TGTGCCACCCGGGGACATTTCGCAACTAATGAAAAACTGTTTTTT
TRBJ2-2 once TRBD2 TRBV5-6 CASSALLAGALPGELFF TGTGCCAGCAGCGCCCTACTAGCGGGGGCCCTCCCCGGGGAGCTGTTTTTT
TRBJ2-1 NA TRBD1 TRBV6-2/TRBV6-3 CASSATTGAYNEQFF TGTGCCAGCAGTGCTACGACAGGGGCCTACAATGAGCAGTTCTTC
TRBJ2-3 NA TRBD1 TRBV6-4 CASSRTGDTDTQYF TGTGCCAGCAGTAGGACAGGGGACACAGATACGCAGTATTTT
TRBJ1-4 NA NA TRBV5-1 CASSWRGGGAGNEKLFF TGCGCCAGCAGCTGGAGGGGAGGGGGAGCTGGAAATGAAAAACTGTTTTTT
TRBJ1-5 NA NA TRBV10-3 CAISESGGGGNQPQHF TGTGCCATCAGTGAATCGGGGGGGGGAGGCAATCAGCCCCAGCATTTT
TRBJ2-3 NA NA TRBV5-1 CASKGQDTDTQYF TGCGCCAGCAAGGGACAAGACACAGATACGCAGTATTTT